This TCR beta chain was documented in a study of T cells in localized non-small cell lung cancer. Regarding this clone: Antigen unknown.

V lost 9 bases and J lost 5; bases outside the gene matches: 10. CDR3 length equals 14 residues. In germline, CDR1 is MDHEN, CDR2 SYDVKM. General study points: Appearing in adjacent lung were a median about 60 of the top 100 tumor clones. The study linked higher blood T cell density to longer overall survival. The highest T cell clonality was in uninvolved adjacent lung, above tumor.

The repertoire was sequenced with immunoSEQ multiplex PCR; TCRdb's copy has only in-frame clones and lacks some. The sample shows around 90,000 clones, 80% of them seen only once. The rearrangement links TRBV28 to TRBJ1-5; TRBD1 matches 7 bases. This sequence originates from a man between 40 and 69 years old with stage II squamous cell lung carcinoma. This specimen was PBMCs, taken before any cancer treatment. CDR3 nucleotide sequence: TGTGCCAGTAAACCCGTACAGGGGCATCAGCCCCAGCATTTT. Amino acids: CASKPVQGHQPQHF.